The subject of this entry is one T cell receptor beta chain. The CDR3 sequence is 15 residues long. The V gene lost 2 bases and the J gene lost 4 bases, with 13 bases spanning the gap. Germline lookup yields CDR1 SGHTA and CDR2 FQGNSA. This entry comes from a study of blood T cell repertoires in COVID-19. Study-wide background: Samples taken during acute and convalescent COVID-19 were collected in the United States, Italy and Spain. PBMCs, B-cell-depleted T cells, or T cells provided the cDNA or gDNA that made up the material.

In the study's own analysis: Amplification of reference gene primers provided the estimated nucleated cell counts. Here immunoSEQ multiplex PCR was the method, and the copy in TCRdb shows in-frame clones only, minus some. V, J and clone size derive from that table, while D and trimming were established from the DNA sequence. This table holds 270,000 or so clones, about nine tenths found once. The chain has TRBV7-2 and TRBJ2-3; D perhaps matches TRBD2 (5 bases). Sample: peripheral blood. This TCR was recovered from a woman aged 40 to 50 who had recovered from COVID-19. CDR3 in DNA: TGTGCCAGCAGCTTACTATCTTGGAGGCCAGATACGCAGTATTTT. Its translation: CASSLLSWRPDTQYF.